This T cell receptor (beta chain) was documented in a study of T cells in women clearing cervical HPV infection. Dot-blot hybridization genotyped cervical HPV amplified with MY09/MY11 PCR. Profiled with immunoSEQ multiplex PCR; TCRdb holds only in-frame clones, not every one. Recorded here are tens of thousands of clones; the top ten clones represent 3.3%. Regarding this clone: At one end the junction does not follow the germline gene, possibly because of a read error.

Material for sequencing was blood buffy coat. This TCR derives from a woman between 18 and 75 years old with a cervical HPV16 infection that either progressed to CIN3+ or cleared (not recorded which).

The part of the CDR3 DNA that was read is TGCGCCAGCAGCCCGAGGGTGGACACTGAA. Encoded protein: CASSPRVDTE. The CDR3 as a whole reads CASSPRVDTEAFF. The chain employs TRBV4-2 and TRBJ1-1; D not certain. With the read ending 3 residues before the CDR3 end, the germline J gene is used to fill in that end. Per germline, CDR1 LGHNA and CDR2 YNFKEQ. The CDR3 spans 13 residues.